Each of the 27 T cell receptor beta chains below was sequenced from the same sample in a study of OX40 agonist ivuxolimab in advanced cancers. The data were produced by immunoSEQ multiplex PCR, yet TCRdb's version contains in-frame clones alone and is incomplete. The data contain roughly 100,000 clones, less than 95% of them singletons. The sample in question was CD4+ or CD8+ T cells sorted from blood, obtained in a trial of the OX40 agonist ivuxolimab. These receptors all stem from an adult with an advanced solid tumor such as melanoma, head and neck, liver or kidney cancer.

The rearrangement uses TRBV5-1 and TRBJ2-7, with D possibly matching TRBD1 (6 bases). The ends were cut back, 2 bases at V and 0 bases at J, with 9 bases in the middle. The CDR3 totals 14 residues. Germline V gives CDR1 SGHRS, CDR2 YFSETQ. The CDR3 region has the DNA TGCGCCAGCAGCTTTGACAGGAACTCCTACGAGCAGTACTTC. Translated, it gives CASSFDRNSYEQYF. The entire variable domain, with the rest obtained from reference TRBV5-1 and TRBJ2-7, is as follows: KAGVTQTPRYLIKTRGQQVTLSCSPISGHRSVSWYQQTPGQGLQFLFEYFSETQRNKGNFPGRFSGRQFSNSRSEMNVSTLELGDSALYLCASSFDRNSYEQYFGPGTRLTVT.

This clone appeared a single time. V usage is TRBV28 and J usage is TRBJ1-2; TRBD1 matches 8 bases. This CDR3 is 15 amino acids long. CDR1 and CDR2 (germline): MDHEN, SYDVKM. Germline trimming cut 4 bases from V and 2 bases from J; bases unmatched to any gene: 6. The CDR3 here is CASSSATGANYGYTF. DNA of the CDR3: TGTGCCAGCAGTTCCGCGACAGGGGCAAACTATGGCTACACCTTC.

As regards this clone: Compared with germline, one end of the junction differs, possibly owing to a read error. The V and J genes are TRBV6-1 and TRBJ1-6; D not resolved. This CDR3 has 16 residues. Germline V lookup: CDR1 MNHNS, CDR2 SASEGT. The CDR3 coding sequence is TGTGCCAGCAGTCAAGCGGGCCTTTTTTCTAATTCACCCCTCCACTTT. It specifies CASSQAGLFSNSPLHF.

The chain recombines TRBV30 with TRBJ1-4; D is perhaps TRBD1 (6 bases). This CDR3 spans 15 amino acids. Per germline, CDR1 GTSNPN and CDR2 SVGIG (reference sequence). The V end was cut by 0 bases, the J end by 8 bases, with 16 bases between. The CDR3 loop reads CAWSVLSGHREKLFF. CDR3 coding DNA: TGTGCCTGGAGTGTACTTTCGGGACATCGAGAAAAACTGTTTTTT.

This rearrangement joins TRBV30 to TRBJ2-6; a possible D gene is TRBD2 (6 bases). This CDR3 comprises 15 residues. The V end was cut by 8 bases, the J end by 0 bases, with 14 bases between. Germline V gene sequence: CDR1 GTSNPN, CDR2 SVGIG (reference sequence). The DNA for the CDR3 is TGTGCCGGAGGGGAAGGGGCCTCTGGGGCCAACGTCCTGACTTTC. As protein: CAGGEGASGANVLTF.

V and J are TRBV7-3 and TRBJ2-1; 12 nucleotides line up with TRBD2. The CDR3 extends over 15 amino acids. With V trimmed by 6 bases and J by 2 bases, 2 bases remained unmatched. Germline assignment: CDR1 SGHTA and CDR2 FQGTGA. This chain's CDR3 is CASSLAGGPYNEQFF. For the CDR3, the DNA is TGTGCCAGCAGTCTAGCGGGGGGGCCCTACAATGAGCAGTTCTTC.

The chain employs TRBV7-3 and TRBJ1-2, with TRBD1 matching 8 bases. With 5 bases clipped from V and 7 bases from J, the junction kept 6 bases outside the gene matches. There are 13 residues in the CDR3. The germline V gene encodes CDR1 SGHTA and CDR2 FQGTGA. For the CDR3, the DNA is TGTGCCAGCAGCCCTCAGGGGGCGACTGGCTACACCTTC. Protein product: CASSPQGATGYTF. The complete variable domain, with remaining parts taken from reference TRBV7-3 and TRBJ1-2, reads GAGVSQTPSNKVTEKGKYVELRCDPISGHTALYWYRQSLGQGPEFLIYFQGTGAADDSGLPNDRFFAVRPEGSVSTLKIQRTERGDSAVYLCASSPQGATGYTFGSGTRLTVV.

CDR3 residues: CASSLNTVSGNTIYF. Written as DNA, the CDR3 is TGTGCCAGCAGCTTAAACACAGTCTCCGGAAACACCATATATTTT. The chain employs TRBV7-6 and TRBJ1-3; D is ambiguous. The CDR3 is made up of 15 amino acids. The V gene's germline CDR1 is SGHVS and CDR2 FNYEAQ. The V end was cut by 2 bases, the J end by 4 bases, with 12 bases between. Filled out from reference TRBV7-6 and TRBJ1-3, the complete variable domain reads GAGVSQSPRYKVTKRGQDVALRCDPISGHVSLYWYRQALGQGPEFLTYFNYEAQQDKSGLPNDRFSAERPEGSISTLTIQRTEQRDSAMYRCASSLNTVSGNTIYFGEGSWLTVV.

The chain combines TRBV5-1 with TRBJ1-2; D is unresolved. Germline CDR1 and CDR2: SGHRS and YFSETQ. The length of the CDR3 is 14 residues. The germline V and J ends were trimmed by 0 bases and 0 bases, with 6 bases remaining between them. The chain's CDR3 is CASSLDSTNYGYTF. The CDR3 DNA sequence: TGCGCCAGCAGCTTGGACAGTACTAACTATGGCTACACCTTC.

J is TRBJ1-5 and V is TRBV7-2, with unresolved D. The CDR3 spans 13 residues. V was trimmed by 3 bases and J by 0 bases, leaving 3 bases between them. The germline CDR1 and CDR2 sequences are SGHTA and FQGNSA. The CDR3: CASSFYSNQPQHF. CDR3 DNA: TGTGCCAGCAGCTTCTATAGCAATCAGCCCCAGCATTTT.

The chain has TRBV19 and TRBJ2-5, with TRBD2 matching 10 bases. CDR3 size: 15 residues. V lost 1 base and J lost 4; bases outside the gene matches: 3. Germline V gene sequence: CDR1 LNHDA, CDR2 SQIVND (reference sequence). CDR3 in amino acids: CASSIGLAGVETQYF. In DNA, the CDR3 is TGTGCCAGTAGTATAGGCCTAGCGGGGGTAGAGACCCAGTACTTC.

The rearrangement joins TRBV30 to TRBJ1-1; 7 bases line up with TRBD1. V was pared by 4 bases and J by 4 bases, with 9 bases of the junction left unmatched. This CDR3 comprises 14 residues. From germline, CDR1 is GTSNPN and CDR2 SVGIG (reference sequence). CDR3 sequence (DNA): TGTGCCTGGAACAGGGGAGGTACAGCCACTGAAGCTTTCTTT. Its protein is CAWNRGGTATEAFF.

The chain carries TRBV2 and TRBJ1-6; D not certain. Germline V gene sequence: CDR1 SNHLY, CDR2 FYNNEI. The V and J ends lost 3 bases and 0 bases respectively, with 6 bases between them. This CDR3 spans 15 amino acids. This CDR3 reads CASSESSSYNSPLHF. The CDR3 nucleotides read TGTGCCAGCAGTGAGTCCAGCTCCTATAATTCACCCCTCCACTTT.

This chain links TRBV6-6 with TRBJ2-7, with unresolved D. This CDR3 is built from 13 residues. Germline CDR1 reads MNHNY; CDR2 reads SVGAGI (reference sequence). V lost 8 bases, J lost 3 bases, and 14 bases lay in between. The CDR3 here is CASRTPGVYEQYF. In nucleotides, the CDR3 is TGTGCCAGCCGAACTCCTGGGGTCTACGAGCAGTACTTC.

The gene calls are TRBV18 and TRBJ1-2; 8 bases are a match to TRBD1. This CDR3 comprises 14 residues. Germline values: CDR1 KGHSH, CDR2 LQKENI. Germline trimming cut 3 bases from V and 4 bases from J; bases unmatched to any gene: 4. The CDR3 reads CASSPGQELYGYTF. CDR3 DNA sequence: TGTGCCAGCTCACCGGGACAGGAGCTCTATGGCTACACCTTC.

The CDR3 loop reads CASSPQGLLNQPQHF. In DNA form, the CDR3 reads TGTGCCAGCAGCCCACAGGGCCTGCTCAATCAGCCCCAGCATTTT. The chain employs TRBV7-2 and TRBJ1-5; a weak D match, TRBD1 (6 bases). In germline, CDR1 is SGHTA, CDR2 FQGNSA. V was pared by 5 bases and J by 3 bases, with 14 bases between. The CDR3 runs to 15 residues.

The genes are TRBV11-2 and TRBJ1-5; D unclear. Germline CDR1 reads SGHAT; CDR2 reads FQNNGV. CDR3 length: 17 residues. V lost 4 bases and J 1 base, leaving 17 bases between the germline ends. The CDR3 loop reads CASSSSSGDGSNQPQHF. The DNA for the CDR3 is TGTGCCAGCAGCTCATCGAGCGGGGATGGGAGCAATCAGCCCCAGCATTTT. Based on the CDR3 plus reference TRBV11-2 and TRBJ1-5, the full variable domain is EAGVAQSPRYKIIEKRQSVAFWCNPISGHATLYWYQQILGQGPKLLIQFQNNGVVDDSQLPKDRFSAERLKGVDSTLKIQPAKLEDSAVYLCASSSSSGDGSNQPQHFGDGTRLSIL.

The gene calls are TRBV7-2 and TRBJ2-7; either TRBD1 or TRBD2 may fit D (6 bases each). V shed 1 base and J shed 11 bases, with 27 bases lying between them. The CDR3 is made up of 17 amino acids. Looked up from germline, CDR1 is SGHTA and CDR2 is FQGNSA. CDR3 amino acids: CASSLDPWGADGGSEYF. The CDR3 DNA is TGTGCCAGCAGCTTAGATCCGTGGGGGGCCGACGGCGGTAGCGAGTACTTC.

V usage is TRBV15 and J usage is TRBJ2-5, with D hard to call. V was shortened by 3 bases and J by 5 bases, with 19 bases between the two germline ends. The CDR3 has 16 amino acids. Germline-derived CDR1 and CDR2 are LNHNV and YYDKDF (reference sequence). The CDR3 loop reads CATSSPGFGRWETQYF. The CDR3 bases are TGTGCCACCAGCAGCCCTGGGTTTGGGCGCTGGGAGACCCAGTACTTC.

This sequence joins TRBV28 and TRBJ1-5; 9 bases fit TRBD1. Germline assignment: CDR1 MDHEN and CDR2 SYDVKM. Germline trimming cut 5 bases from V and 2 bases from J; bases unmatched to any gene: 4. The CDR3 has 15 amino acids. The DNA for the CDR3 is TGTGCCAGCAGTAAACAGGGGGCCGGCAATCAGCCCCAGCATTTT. As protein: CASSKQGAGNQPQHF.

The rearrangement uses TRBV7-2 and TRBJ1-4; 8 bases map to TRBD1. V lost 4 bases, J lost 8 bases, and 6 bases stayed unmatched. This CDR3 is 14 amino acids long. The germline CDR1 and CDR2 sequences are SGHTA and FQGNSA. CDR3 coding DNA: TGTGCCAGCAGCTCTCAGGGGGCTGGGGAAAAACTGTTTTTT. It is translated as CASSSQGAGEKLFF.

This CDR3 is CASSPDRSSGNTIYF. The CDR3 nucleotides read TGTGCCAGCTCGCCAGACAGGTCATCTGGAAACACCATATATTTT. The gene calls are TRBV18 and TRBJ1-3; tentative D call: TRBD1 (6 bases). This CDR3 is 15 amino acids long. CDR1 is KGHSH and CDR2 is LQKENI in the germline V gene. V gave up 6 bases and J gave up 1 base, with 13 bases separating them. The full variable domain, in which reference TRBV18 and TRBJ1-3 provide the parts outside the CDR3, is NAGVMQNPRHLVRRRGQEARLRCSPMKGHSHVYWYRQLPEEGLKFMVYLQKENIIDESGMPKERFSAEFPKEGPSILRIQQVVRGDSAAYFCASSPDRSSGNTIYFGEGSWLTVV.

The chain is built from TRBV30 and TRBJ1-5; TRBD1 is a possible D gene (6 bases). V dropped 3 bases and J dropped 5 bases, with 11 bases sitting between them. Germline CDR1 GTSNPN, CDR2 SVGIG (reference sequence). The CDR3 has 13 amino acids. The CDR3 DNA reads TGTGCCTGGAGCAACAGGGAGGATCAGCCCCAGCATTTT. Its translation: CAWSNREDQPQHF.

CDR3 loop: CASSSGQGQYTDTQYF. The CDR3 nucleotides read TGTGCCAGCAGCTCCGGACAGGGGCAGTACACAGATACGCAGTATTTT. This chain joins TRBV7-9 and TRBJ2-3; 9 bases match TRBD1. Germline V gives CDR1 SEHNR, CDR2 FQNEAQ (reference sequence). CDR3 length equals 16 residues. Trimming took 4 bases from V and 2 from J; bases not matched to a gene: 7.

V is TRBV11-1 and J is TRBJ2-3; D possibly matches TRBD1 or TRBD2 (6 bases each). Germline V gene data show CDR1 as SGHAT and CDR2 as FQDESV (reference sequence). The V and J ends lost 5 bases and 4 bases respectively, with 16 bases between them. This CDR3 is 15 amino acids long. The CDR3 region has the DNA TGTGCCAGCAGCCACGAAGGGGGGCCCTCAGATACGCAGTATTTT. Translation gives CASSHEGGPSDTQYF. The full variable domain, rest sourced from reference TRBV11-1 and TRBJ2-3, is EAEVAQSPRYKITEKSQAVAFWCDPISGHATLYWYRQILGQGPELLVQFQDESVVDDSQLPKDRFSAERLKGVDSTLKIQPAELGDSAMYLCASSHEGGPSDTQYFGPGTRLTVL.

This clone has just a few counts. V usage is TRBV30 and J usage is TRBJ1-1; 11 positions match TRBD1. J was trimmed by 3 bases and V by 2 bases; bases with no gene match: 14. The CDR3 loop spans 18 amino acids. Germline CDR1 reads GTSNPN; CDR2 reads SVGIG (reference sequence). The CDR3 bases are TGTGCCTGGAGTTTATCGGACAGGGGGCGATTTTTGGACACTGAAGCTTTCTTT. Translation gives CAWSLSDRGRFLDTEAFF.

J is TRBJ1-5 and V is TRBV7-9; 9 bases fit TRBD1. Germline-derived CDR1 and CDR2 are SEHNR and FQNEAQ (reference sequence). The CDR3 consists of 15 residues. The V segment lost 1 base and the J segment 5 bases; nucleotides outside the gene matches: 3. The CDR3 is CASSLGTGVYQPQHF. DNA for the CDR3: TGTGCCAGCAGCTTAGGGACAGGGGTTTATCAGCCCCAGCATTTT. Complete variable domain (other parts from reference TRBV7-9 and TRBJ1-5): DTGVSQNPRHKITKRGQNVTFRCDPISEHNRLYWYRQTLGQGPEFLTYFQNEAQLEKSRLLSDRFSAERPKGSFSTLEIQRTEQGDSAMYLCASSLGTGVYQPQHFGDGTRLSIL.